This entry lists 18 T cell receptor beta chains sequenced from one sample in a study of vaccination effects on CD4 cells after COVID-19. Method: immunoSEQ multiplex PCR; TCRdb's copy keeps in-frame clones and lacks some. The sample holds about 81,000 clones, around four fifths seen once. No antigen has been identified for these receptors. Prior to sequencing, the ViraFEST assay stimulated PBMC with viral peptide pools, which expanded the antigen-specific CD4+ T cells. Isolation of CD4+ T cells took place after ten to eleven days of culture. Participants got two doses of BNT162b2 or mRNA-1273 vaccine. The sequenced sample was CD4+ T cells from PBMCs cultured with HCoV-OC43 spike peptides, obtained after COVID-19 vaccination. Subset defined: HCoV-OC43 spike overlapping peptide pool stimulation. The source of these receptors is a human donor who received a COVID-19 vaccine.

The chain uses TRBV27 and TRBJ1-1, with D hard to call. Germline loops: CDR1 MNHEY, CDR2 SMNVEV (reference sequence). The CDR3 totals 13 residues. Deletions cut 5 bases from V and 2 bases from J, with 9 bases between. The chain's CDR3 is CASSQQANTEAFF. The DNA for the CDR3 is TGTGCCAGCAGTCAACAAGCAAACACTGAAGCTTTCTTT.

The genes are TRBV5-1 and TRBJ2-3; perhaps D is TRBD1 or TRBD2 (5 bases each). Between the trimmed V and J ends, which lost 4 bases and 5 bases, there was a span of 14 bases. CDR1 is SGHRS and CDR2 is YFSETQ in the germline V gene. The CDR3 is made up of 14 amino acids. The CDR3 DNA follows: TGCGCCAGCAGCCCTTCGGGGCAGAGAGATACGCAGTATTTT. Encoded protein: CASSPSGQRDTQYF.

The genes are TRBV7-3 and TRBJ2-3; 15 bases line up with TRBD2. This CDR3 comprises 16 residues. J was trimmed by 6 bases and V by 5 bases; bases with no gene match: 6. Germline lookup yields CDR1 SGHTA and CDR2 FQGTGA. CDR3 protein: CASSPRTSGGADTQYF. CDR3 nucleotide sequence: TGTGCCAGCAGCCCCCGGACTAGCGGGGGGGCTGATACGCAGTATTTT.

The chain recombines TRBV5-6 with TRBJ1-1; D is possibly TRBD1 (6 bases). The CDR3 runs 12 residues. CDR1 and CDR2 (germline): SGHDT, YYEEEE. The V end lost 3 bases, the J end lost 6 bases, and 9 bases lay between the germline ends. DNA for the CDR3: TGTGCCAGCAGCTCACAGGGTCCTGAAGCTTTCTTT. This gives the protein CASSSQGPEAFF.

The chain's CDR3 is CASSDRTGRVQYF. In nucleotides, the CDR3 is TGTGCCAGCAGTGATCGGACAGGGAGGGTTCAGTACTTC. V and J are TRBV6-4 and TRBJ2-4; tentative D call: TRBD1 (8 bases). Trimming cost V 3 bases and J 11 bases, with 14 bases left between them. This CDR3 is 13 amino acids long. In germline, CDR1 is MRHNA, CDR2 SNTAGT.

The chain employs TRBV29-1 and TRBJ1-4; 9 nucleotides match TRBD1. J was trimmed by 8 bases and V by 5 bases; bases with no gene match: 6. CDR3 length: 13 residues. Germline CDR1 is SQVTM and CDR2 is ANQGSEA. CDR3 region: CSVRGQGSEKLFF. CDR3 bases: TGCAGCGTTCGGGGACAGGGTAGCGAAAAACTGTTTTTT.

V and J are TRBV6-2 or TRBV6-3 and TRBJ2-7; 9 bases agree with TRBD1. From germline, CDR1 is MNHEY and CDR2 SVGEGT. This CDR3 has 15 residues. V shed 6 bases and J 2 bases; nucleotides not matched to a gene: 8. The CDR3 protein is CASSRDRGVTYEQYV. As DNA, the CDR3 is TGTGCCAGCAGCCGTGACAGGGGGGTAACCTACGAGCAGTACGTC.

The CDR3 DNA sequence: TGCGCCAGCAGACCACTAGCGTCCCTCCAAGAGACCCAGTACTTC. Protein: CASRPLASLQETQYF. The chain uses TRBV5-1 and TRBJ2-5; 7 nucleotides match TRBD2. With V trimmed by 5 bases and J by 1 base, 8 bases remained unmatched. This CDR3 is built from 15 residues. Germline V lookup: CDR1 SGHRS, CDR2 YFSETQ. The complete variable domain, with remaining parts taken from reference TRBV5-1 and TRBJ2-5, reads KAGVTQTPRYLIKTRGQQVTLSCSPISGHRSVSWYQQTPGQGLQFLFEYFSETQRNKGNFPGRFSGRQFSNSRSEMNVSTLELGDSALYLCASRPLASLQETQYFGPGTRLLVL.

The chain has TRBV5-1 and TRBJ1-6; D may be TRBD1 (5 bases). CDR1 is SGHRS, CDR2 YFSETQ, per germline. CDR3 length: 17 residues. Trimming pared 0 bases from V and 8 bases from J, leaving 18 bases between. CDR3 protein: CASSLGVSGLTDSPLHF. CDR3 nucleotides: TGCGCCAGCAGCTTGGGGGTCTCGGGACTGACTGATTCACCCCTCCACTTT.

The chain employs TRBV19 and TRBJ2-2; the match to TRBD1 covers 9 bases. The germline V gene has CDR1 LNHDA and CDR2 SQIVND (reference sequence). This CDR3 comprises 17 residues. V dropped 5 bases and J dropped 6; count of bases not matched to a gene: 13. The CDR3: CASSSGLGQGKSGELFF. The CDR3 DNA follows: TGTGCCAGTAGTTCGGGGTTGGGACAGGGAAAGTCCGGGGAGCTGTTTTTT. The full variable domain, in which reference TRBV19 and TRBJ2-2 provide the parts outside the CDR3, is DGGITQSPKYLFRKEGQNVTLSCEQNLNHDAMYWYRQDPGQGLRLIYYSQIVNDFQKGDIAEGYSVSREKKESFPLTVTSAQKNPTAFYLCASSSGLGQGKSGELFFGEGSRLTVL.

The chain combines TRBV11-2 with TRBJ2-1, with 7 bases aligning to TRBD1. After removal of 1 base from V and 8 bases from J, the junction contained 8 bases not matched to a gene. The CDR3 covers 15 residues. CDR1 and CDR2 (germline): SGHAT, FQNNGV. The CDR3 DNA reads as TGTGCCAGCAGCTTAGCGATTACAGGGGTCGATGAGCAGTTCTTC. Translation gives CASSLAITGVDEQFF.

The chain employs TRBV11-2 and TRBJ1-2; D gene ambiguous. CDR1 and CDR2 from the germline V gene are SGHAT and FQNNGV. V gave up 3 bases and J gave up 2 bases, with 10 bases separating them. This CDR3 region has 14 residues. Here the CDR3 reads CASSFQDDNYGYTF. The CDR3 nucleotides are TGTGCCAGCAGCTTCCAGGACGACAACTATGGCTACACCTTC.

This chain links TRBV15 with TRBJ2-1; D gene unclear. The CDR3 is 15 amino acids. CDR1 LNHNV and CDR2 YYDKDF come from the germline V gene (reference sequence). Between the trimmed V and J ends, which lost 0 bases and 4 bases, there was a span of 10 bases. The CDR3 loop reads CATSRDLGLYNEQFF. Here the CDR3 DNA reads TGTGCCACCAGCAGAGATTTGGGTCTGTACAATGAGCAGTTCTTC.

This clone was detected a few times. The rearrangement links TRBV2 to TRBJ1-2; D remains unclear. V dropped 3 bases and J dropped 5 bases, with 13 bases sitting between them. CDR3 length equals 14 residues. CDR1 is SNHLY, CDR2 FYNNEI, per germline. The CDR3 nucleotides are TGTGCCAGCAGTGACGGAACTATGGGTTATGGCTACACCTTC. This codes for CASSDGTMGYGYTF.

V gene TRBV5-6 combines with J gene TRBJ1-2; D might be TRBD1 (6 bases). V was cut by 1 base and J by 2 bases, with 12 bases left in between. This CDR3 has 15 residues. CDR1 is SGHDT and CDR2 is YYEEEE in the germline V gene. DNA of the CDR3: TGTGCCAGCAGCTTGACGACAGGAGTCAACTATGGCTACACCTTC. As protein: CASSLTTGVNYGYTF.

The chain carries TRBV5-1 and TRBJ2-6, with 8 bases identical to TRBD1. Trimming removed 4 bases from V and 0 bases from J; junction bases left unmatched: 12. The CDR3 sequence is 19 residues long. Germline lookup yields CDR1 SGHRS and CDR2 YFSETQ. The CDR3 nucleotides read TGCGCCAGCAGCCCGGAGGACAGGGCGTTACTCTCTGGGGCCAACGTCCTGACTTTC. The encoded protein is CASSPEDRALLSGANVLTF.

V gene TRBV7-2 combines with J gene TRBJ2-2; TRBD1 is a possible D gene (6 bases). V gave up 1 base and J gave up 2 bases, with 14 bases separating them. Germline values: CDR1 SGHTA, CDR2 FQGNSA. The CDR3 consists of 17 residues. CDR3 DNA: TGTGCCAGCAGCTTAGTTAGAGGGACAAAAAACACCGGGGAGCTGTTTTTT. It translates to CASSLVRGTKNTGELFF.

In its sample, this clone was seen a few times. The chain has TRBV7-2 and TRBJ1-2; tentatively, D is TRBD1 (5 bases). Per the germline V gene, CDR1 is SGHTA and CDR2 is FQGNSA. Trimming removed 1 base from V and 2 bases from J, with 8 bases in between. The CDR3 covers 14 residues. The CDR3 loop reads CASSLVGGNYGYTF. For the CDR3, the DNA is TGTGCCAGCAGCTTAGTTGGGGGAAACTATGGCTACACCTTC.